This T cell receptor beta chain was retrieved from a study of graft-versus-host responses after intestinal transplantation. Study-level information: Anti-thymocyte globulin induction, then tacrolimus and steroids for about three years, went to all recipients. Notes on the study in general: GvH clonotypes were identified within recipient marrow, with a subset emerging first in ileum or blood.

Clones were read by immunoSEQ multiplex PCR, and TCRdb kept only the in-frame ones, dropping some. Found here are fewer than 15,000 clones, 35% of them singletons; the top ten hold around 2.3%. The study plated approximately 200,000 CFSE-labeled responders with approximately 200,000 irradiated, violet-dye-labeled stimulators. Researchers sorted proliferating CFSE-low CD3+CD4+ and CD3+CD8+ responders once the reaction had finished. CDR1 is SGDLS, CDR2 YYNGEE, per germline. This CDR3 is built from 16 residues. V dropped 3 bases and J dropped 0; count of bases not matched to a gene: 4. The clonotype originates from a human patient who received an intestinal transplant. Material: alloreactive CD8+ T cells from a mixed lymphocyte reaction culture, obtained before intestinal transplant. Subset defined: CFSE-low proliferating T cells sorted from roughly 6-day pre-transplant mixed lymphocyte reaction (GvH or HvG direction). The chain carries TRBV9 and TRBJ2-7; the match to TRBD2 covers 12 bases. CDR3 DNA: TGTGCCAGCAGCGCTAGCGGGGGGGTCAACTCCTACGAGCAGTACTTC. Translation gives CASSASGGVNSYEQYF.